This TCR beta chain was found in a study of blood T cell repertoires in COVID-19. Study context: Acute-phase and convalescent COVID-19 samples originated in the United States, Italy and Spain. PBMCs, B-cell-depleted T cells, or T cells were the source of the cDNA or gDNA that made up the material.

As processed by the authors: Amplification with reference gene primers provided the estimates of nucleated cell counts. Clones were read by immunoSEQ multiplex PCR, and TCRdb kept only the in-frame ones, dropping some. The V and J calls and clone size were taken over from that table, and D and trimming were inferred from the DNA. The sample includes over 250,000 clones, over 70% of them seen just once. CDR1 is SGHDT, CDR2 YYEEEE, per germline. V dropped 6 bases and J dropped 3; count of bases not matched to a gene: 15. This CDR3 spans 17 amino acids. The sample consisted of peripheral blood. This TCR derives from a woman over 75 with acute or convalescent COVID-19. The chain couples TRBV5-6 to TRBJ1-3; 7 bases are a match to TRBD1. The CDR3 nucleotides are TGTGCCAGCACCGACGTTTTTGACAGGGAAAGTGGAAACACCATATATTTT. It translates to CASTDVFDRESGNTIYF.